This entry describes one TCR beta chain. TCRdb keeps only in-frame clones here, not all; method: immunoSEQ multiplex PCR. The sample includes about 220,000 clones, roughly 85% of them seen just once. Trimming took 5 bases from V and 7 from J; bases not matched to a gene: 6. Looked up from germline, CDR1 is ENHRY and CDR2 is SYGVKD. The CDR3 extends over 13 amino acids. The data are from a study of blood T cell repertoires in COVID-19. Study summary: COVID-19 samples collected from the United States, Italy and Spain covered acute and convalescent phases.

Sample: peripheral blood. The chain joins TRBV10-3 to TRBJ1-1; 8 bases match TRBD1. The clonotype comes from a woman in her 40s with active or convalescent COVID-19. The CDR3: CAISSGQGGEAFF. CDR3 DNA sequence: TGTGCCATCAGTTCTGGACAGGGTGGTGAAGCTTTCTTT.